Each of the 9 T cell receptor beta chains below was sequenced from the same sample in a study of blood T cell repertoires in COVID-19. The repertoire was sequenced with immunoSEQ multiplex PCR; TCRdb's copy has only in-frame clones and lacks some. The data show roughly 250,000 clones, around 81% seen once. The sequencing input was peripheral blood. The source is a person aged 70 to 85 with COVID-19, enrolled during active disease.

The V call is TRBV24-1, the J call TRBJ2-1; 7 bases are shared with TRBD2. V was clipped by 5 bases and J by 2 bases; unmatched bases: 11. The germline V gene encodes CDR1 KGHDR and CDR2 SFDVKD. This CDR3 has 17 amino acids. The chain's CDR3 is CATSGSFAGDPYNEQFF. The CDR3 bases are TGTGCCACCAGTGGAAGTTTTGCGGGGGACCCCTACAATGAGCAGTTCTTC.

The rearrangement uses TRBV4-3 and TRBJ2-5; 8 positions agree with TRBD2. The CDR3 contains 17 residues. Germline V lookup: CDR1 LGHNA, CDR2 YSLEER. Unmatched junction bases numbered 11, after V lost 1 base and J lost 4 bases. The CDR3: CASSQGLGGRTGETQYF. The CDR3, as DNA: TGCGCCAGCAGCCAAGGTCTGGGCGGGAGGACCGGAGAGACCCAGTACTTC.

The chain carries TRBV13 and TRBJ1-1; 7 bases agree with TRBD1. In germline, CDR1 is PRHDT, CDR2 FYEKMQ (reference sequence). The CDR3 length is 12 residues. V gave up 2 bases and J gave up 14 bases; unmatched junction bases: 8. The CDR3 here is CASSLQQGRVFF. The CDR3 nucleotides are TGTGCCAGCAGCTTACAACAGGGGAGAGTGTTCTTT. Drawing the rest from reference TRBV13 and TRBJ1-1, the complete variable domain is AAGVIQSPRHLIKEKRETATLKCYPIPRHDTVYWYQQGPGQDPQFLISFYEKMQSDKGSIPDRFSAQQFSDYHSELNMSSLELGDSALYFCASSLQQGRVFFGQGTRLTVV.

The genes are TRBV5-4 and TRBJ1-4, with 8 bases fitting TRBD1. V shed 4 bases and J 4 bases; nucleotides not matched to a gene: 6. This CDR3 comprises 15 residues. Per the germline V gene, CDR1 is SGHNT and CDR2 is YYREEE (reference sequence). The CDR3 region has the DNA TGTGCCAGCAGCATTGACAGGGGTATTAATGAAAAACTGTTTTTT. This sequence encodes CASSIDRGINEKLFF.

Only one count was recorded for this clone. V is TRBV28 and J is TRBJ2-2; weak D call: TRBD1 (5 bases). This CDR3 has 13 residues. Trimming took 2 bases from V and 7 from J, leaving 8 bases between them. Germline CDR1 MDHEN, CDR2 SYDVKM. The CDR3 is CASSLGAVGELFF. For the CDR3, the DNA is TGTGCCAGCAGTTTAGGGGCGGTCGGGGAGCTGTTTTTT.

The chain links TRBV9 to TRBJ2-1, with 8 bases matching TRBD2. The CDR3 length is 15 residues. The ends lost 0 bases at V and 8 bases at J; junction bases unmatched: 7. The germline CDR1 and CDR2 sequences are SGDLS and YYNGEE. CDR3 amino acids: CASSVGSGSSHEQFF. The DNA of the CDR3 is TGTGCCAGCAGCGTAGGCAGCGGGAGCTCCCATGAGCAGTTCTTC. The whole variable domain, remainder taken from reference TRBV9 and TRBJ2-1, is DSGVTQTPKHLITATGQRVTLRCSPRSGDLSVYWYQQSLDQGLQFLIQYYNGEERAKGNILERFSAQQFPDLHSELNLSSLELGDSALYFCASSVGSGSSHEQFFGPGTRLTVL.

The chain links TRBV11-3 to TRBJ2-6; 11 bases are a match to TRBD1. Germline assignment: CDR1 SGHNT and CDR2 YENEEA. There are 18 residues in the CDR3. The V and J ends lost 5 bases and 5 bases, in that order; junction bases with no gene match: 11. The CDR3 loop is CASSPRTGGAARANVLTF. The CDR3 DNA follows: TGTGCCAGCAGCCCCCGGACAGGGGGCGCTGCTAGGGCCAACGTCCTGACTTTC.

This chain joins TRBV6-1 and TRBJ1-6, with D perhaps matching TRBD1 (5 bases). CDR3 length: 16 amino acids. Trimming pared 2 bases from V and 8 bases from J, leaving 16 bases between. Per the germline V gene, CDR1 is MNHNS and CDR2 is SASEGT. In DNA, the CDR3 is TGTGCCAGCAGTGAAAGGGTTGGGCAGGGTGATTCACCCCTCCACTTT. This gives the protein CASSERVGQGDSPLHF.

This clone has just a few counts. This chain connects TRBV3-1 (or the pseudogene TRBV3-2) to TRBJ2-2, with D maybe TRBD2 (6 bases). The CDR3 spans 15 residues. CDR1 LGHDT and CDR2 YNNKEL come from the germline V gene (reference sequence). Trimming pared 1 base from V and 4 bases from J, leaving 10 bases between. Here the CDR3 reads CASSQAGRTTGELFF. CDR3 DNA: TGTGCCAGCAGCCAAGCCGGGAGAACCACCGGGGAGCTGTTTTTT.